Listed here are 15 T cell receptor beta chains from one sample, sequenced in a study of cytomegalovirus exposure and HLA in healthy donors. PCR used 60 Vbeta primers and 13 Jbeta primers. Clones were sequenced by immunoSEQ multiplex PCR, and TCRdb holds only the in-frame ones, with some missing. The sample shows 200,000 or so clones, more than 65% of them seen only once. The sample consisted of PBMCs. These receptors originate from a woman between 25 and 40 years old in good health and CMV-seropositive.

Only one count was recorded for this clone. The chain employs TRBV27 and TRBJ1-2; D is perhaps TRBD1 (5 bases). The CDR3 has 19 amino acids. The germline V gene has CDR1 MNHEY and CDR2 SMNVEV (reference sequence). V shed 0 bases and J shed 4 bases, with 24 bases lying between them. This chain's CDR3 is CASSLSPDGAGWGLYGYTF. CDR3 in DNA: TGTGCCAGCAGTTTATCCCCTGACGGGGCGGGATGGGGACTCTATGGCTACACCTTC.

CDR3 amino acids: CASSWIQGIGPQDTQYF. The CDR3, as DNA: TGTGCCAGCAGCTGGATACAGGGCATAGGCCCCCAAGATACGCAGTATTTT. The chain has TRBV5-6 and TRBJ2-3, with D possibly matching TRBD1 (6 bases). CDR1 and CDR2 (germline): SGHDT, YYEEEE. The CDR3 runs 17 residues. The V end lost 3 bases, the J end lost 5 bases, and 22 bases lay between the germline ends.

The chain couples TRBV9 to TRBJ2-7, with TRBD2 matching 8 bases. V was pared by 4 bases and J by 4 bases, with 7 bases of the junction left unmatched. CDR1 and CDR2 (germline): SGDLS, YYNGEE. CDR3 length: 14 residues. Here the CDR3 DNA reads TGTGCCAGCAGCCCGGGGGGGGCTTCTTACGAGCAGTACTTC. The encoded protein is CASSPGGASYEQYF.

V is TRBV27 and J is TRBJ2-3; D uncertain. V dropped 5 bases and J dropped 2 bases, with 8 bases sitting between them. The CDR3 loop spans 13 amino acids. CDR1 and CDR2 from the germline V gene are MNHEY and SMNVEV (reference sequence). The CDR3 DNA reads TGTGCCAGCAGTCCCGAGTCCACAGATACGCAGTATTTT. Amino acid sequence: CASSPESTDTQYF.

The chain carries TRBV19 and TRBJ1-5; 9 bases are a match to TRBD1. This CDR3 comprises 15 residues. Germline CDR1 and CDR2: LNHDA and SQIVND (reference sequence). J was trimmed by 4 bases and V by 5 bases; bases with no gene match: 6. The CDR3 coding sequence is TGTGCCAGTAGTCCTGGACAGGGGAATAATCAGCCCCAGCATTTT. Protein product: CASSPGQGNNQPQHF.

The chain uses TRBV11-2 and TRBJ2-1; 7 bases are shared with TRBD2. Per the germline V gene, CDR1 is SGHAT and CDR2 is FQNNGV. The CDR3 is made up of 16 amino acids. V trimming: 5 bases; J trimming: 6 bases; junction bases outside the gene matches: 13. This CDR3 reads CASSPRISGLVNEQFF. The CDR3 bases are TGTGCCAGCAGCCCACGGATTAGCGGGTTAGTCAATGAGCAGTTCTTC.

The CDR3 DNA follows: TGTGCCAGCAGTCCCTTGGATAGCGGGAGGACTGGGGCCAACGTCCTGACTTTC. It encodes CASSPLDSGRTGANVLTF. This chain connects TRBV28 to TRBJ2-6; 10 bases map to TRBD2. Germline CDR1 is MDHEN and CDR2 is SYDVKM. V shed 5 bases, J shed 2 bases, and the junction held 9 bases outside the gene matches. The CDR3 spans 18 residues.

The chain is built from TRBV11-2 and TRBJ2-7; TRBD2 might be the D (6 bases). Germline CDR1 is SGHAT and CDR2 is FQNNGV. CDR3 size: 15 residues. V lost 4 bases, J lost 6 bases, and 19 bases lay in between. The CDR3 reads CASSYGGPVNSEQYF. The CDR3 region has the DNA TGTGCCAGCAGCTACGGGGGTCCGGTTAACTCCGAGCAGTACTTC.

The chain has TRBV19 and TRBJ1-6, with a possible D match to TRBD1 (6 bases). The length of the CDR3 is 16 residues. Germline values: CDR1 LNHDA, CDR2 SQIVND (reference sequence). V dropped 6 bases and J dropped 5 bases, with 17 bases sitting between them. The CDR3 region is CASSGLFTGNNSPLHF. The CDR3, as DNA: TGTGCCAGTAGCGGGTTGTTCACAGGGAATAATTCACCCCTCCACTTT.

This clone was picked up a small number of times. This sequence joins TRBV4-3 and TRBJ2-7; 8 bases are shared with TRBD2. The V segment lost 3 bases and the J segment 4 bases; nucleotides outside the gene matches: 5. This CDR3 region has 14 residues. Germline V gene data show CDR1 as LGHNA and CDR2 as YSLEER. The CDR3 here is CASSQGLEVYEQYF. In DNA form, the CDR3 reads TGCGCCAGCAGCCAGGGACTAGAAGTTTACGAGCAGTACTTC.

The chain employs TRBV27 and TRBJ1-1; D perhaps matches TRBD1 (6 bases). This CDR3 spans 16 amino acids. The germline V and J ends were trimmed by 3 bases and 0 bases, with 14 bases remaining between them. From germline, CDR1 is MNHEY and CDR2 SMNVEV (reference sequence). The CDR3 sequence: CASSFRTVGVNTEAFF. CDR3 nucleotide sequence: TGTGCCAGCAGTTTCAGGACAGTAGGGGTGAACACTGAAGCTTTCTTT.

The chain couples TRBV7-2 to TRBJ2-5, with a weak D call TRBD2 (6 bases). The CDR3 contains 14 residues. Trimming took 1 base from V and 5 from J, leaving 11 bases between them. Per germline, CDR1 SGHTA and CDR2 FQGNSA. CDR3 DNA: TGTGCCAGCAGCTTAGGAGGAGGGAGGGAGACCCAGTACTTC. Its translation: CASSLGGGRETQYF.

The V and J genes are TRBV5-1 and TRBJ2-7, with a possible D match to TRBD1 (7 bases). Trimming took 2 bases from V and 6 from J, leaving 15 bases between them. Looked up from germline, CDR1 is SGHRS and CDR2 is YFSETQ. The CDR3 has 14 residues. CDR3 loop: CASSFRQGGSEQYF. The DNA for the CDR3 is TGCGCCAGCAGCTTCAGACAGGGAGGTAGCGAGCAGTACTTC.

In DNA, the CDR3 is TGTGCCAGCAGACCTAGGGGCTCCTACGAGCAGTACTTC. Its protein product is CASRPRGSYEQYF. This chain connects TRBV28 to TRBJ2-7; tentative D call: TRBD1 (5 bases). This CDR3 is built from 13 residues. The V end was cut by 6 bases, the J end by 0 bases, with 9 bases between. Germline values: CDR1 MDHEN, CDR2 SYDVKM.

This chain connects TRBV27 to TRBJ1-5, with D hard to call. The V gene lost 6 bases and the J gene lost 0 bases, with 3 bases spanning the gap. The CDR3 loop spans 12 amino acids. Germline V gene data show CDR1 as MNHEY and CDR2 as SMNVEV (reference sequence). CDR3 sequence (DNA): TGTGCCAGCAGCTATAGCAATCAGCCCCAGCATTTT. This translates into CASSYSNQPQHF.